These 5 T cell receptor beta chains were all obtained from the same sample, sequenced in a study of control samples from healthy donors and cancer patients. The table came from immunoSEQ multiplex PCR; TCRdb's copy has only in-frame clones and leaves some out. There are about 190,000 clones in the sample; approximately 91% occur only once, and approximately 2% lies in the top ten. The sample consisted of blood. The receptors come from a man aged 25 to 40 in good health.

In DNA form, the CDR3 reads TGTGCCAGCAGTTACTCGATCAGGGGCGGCTACACCTTC. It specifies CASSYSIRGGYTF. The chain is built from TRBV6-5 and TRBJ1-2; maybe TRBD1 (6 bases). V lost 0 bases, J lost 8 bases, and 10 bases lay in between. Germline CDR1 and CDR2: MNHEY and SVGAGI. The CDR3 is 13 residues long.

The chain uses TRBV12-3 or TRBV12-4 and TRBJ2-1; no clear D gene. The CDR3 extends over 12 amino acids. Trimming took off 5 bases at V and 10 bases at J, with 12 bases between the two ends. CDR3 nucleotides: TGTGCCAGCAGTCCCCCAAGCGACGAGCAGTTCTTC. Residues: CASSPPSDEQFF.

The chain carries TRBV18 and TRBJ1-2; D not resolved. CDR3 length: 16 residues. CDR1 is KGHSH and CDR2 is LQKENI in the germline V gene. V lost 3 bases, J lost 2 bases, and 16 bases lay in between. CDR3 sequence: CASSPDPSGRNYGYTF. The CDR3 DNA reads TGTGCCAGCTCACCTGACCCTTCCGGACGGAACTATGGCTACACCTTC.

The CDR3 DNA reads as TGTGCCAGCAGTCCGACAGGGAACGGCTACACCTTC. Translating it yields CASSPTGNGYTF. The chain employs TRBV12-3 or TRBV12-4 and TRBJ1-2; 7 bases are shared with TRBD1. With V trimmed by 5 bases and J by 8 bases, 5 bases remained unmatched. The CDR3 has 12 residues.

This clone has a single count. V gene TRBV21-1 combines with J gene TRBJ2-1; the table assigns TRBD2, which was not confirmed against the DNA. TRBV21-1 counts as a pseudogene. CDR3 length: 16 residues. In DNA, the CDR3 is TGTGCCAGCAGCAAATGGGAGCGGGGGGGCGACAATGAGCAGTTCTTC. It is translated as CASSKWERGGDNEQFF.